Listed here are 30 T cell receptor beta chains from one sample, sequenced in a study of metastatic and nonmetastatic thyroid tumors. Before thyroid surgery, none of the patients had received any treatment. TCRdb re-clonotyped the PCR reads through MiXCR. The top ten hold approximately 9.8% of the sample, which has around 45,000 clones, about 3.3% seen once. The sequenced sample was blood. These receptors all stem from a female donor with papillary thyroid cancer or a benign thyroid nodule (not recorded which). Some clones in this sample may be carry-over from other donors' samples.

Judged by abundance, this clone is medium-sized (0.01 to 0.1%). The rearrangement joins TRBV30 to TRBJ1-2, with a weak D call TRBD1 (5 bases). Germline loops: CDR1 GTSNPN, CDR2 SVGIG (reference sequence). The ends were cut back, 4 bases at V and 8 bases at J, with 11 bases in the middle. The CDR3 contains 11 residues. The chain's CDR3 is CAWTRERGYTF. CDR3 bases: TGTGCCTGGACCAGGGAGCGCGGCTACACCTTC.

This clone was counted once. The CDR3 end shows no conserved phenylalanine or tryptophan, and so a read error is likely. V usage is TRBV20-1 and J usage is TRBJ2-7; D is possibly TRBD1 (5 bases). This CDR3 contains 14 residues. Per the germline V gene, CDR1 is DFQATT and CDR2 is SNEGSKA (reference sequence). The V gene lost 6 bases and the J gene lost 0 bases, with 15 bases spanning the gap. CDR3 in amino acids: CSAFRGDSSYEQYI. CDR3 nucleotides: TGCAGTGCCTTCCGAGGTGACAGCTCCTACGAGCAGTACATC.

The CDR3 reads CASSFDTGAEQYF. The DNA for the CDR3 is TGTGCCAGCAGCTTCGACACAGGGGCCGAGCAGTACTTC. The chain joins TRBV7-2 to TRBJ2-7; 7 nucleotides agree with TRBD1. This CDR3 has 13 residues. Germline trimming cut 3 bases from V and 6 bases from J; bases unmatched to any gene: 5. Per germline, CDR1 SGHTA and CDR2 FQGNSA. Full variable domain (missing parts from reference TRBV7-2 and TRBJ2-7): GAGVSQSPSNKVTEKGKDVELRCDPISGHTALYWYRQSLGQGLEFLIYFQGNSAPDKSGLPSDRFSAERTGGSVSTLTIQRTQQEDSAVYLCASSFDTGAEQYFGPGTRLTVT.

This clone was observed a few times. This sequence joins TRBV11-3 and TRBJ2-3; 8 nucleotides line up with TRBD2. The germline V gene encodes CDR1 SGHNT and CDR2 YENEEA. The CDR3 totals 13 residues. V trimming: 2 bases; J trimming: 11 bases; junction bases outside the gene matches: 6. CDR3 nucleotide sequence: TGTGCCAGCAGCTTAAAGGGGACTAGTAGGCAGTATTTT. It translates to CASSLKGTSRQYF.

There are many counts of this clone. The chain combines TRBV25-1 with TRBJ2-1; 10 bases line up with TRBD2. Germline V CDR1 and CDR2: MGHDK, SYGVNS. V was clipped by 3 bases and J by 0 bases; unmatched bases: 11. The CDR3 covers 19 residues. CDR3 in amino acids: CASSDAGLAVSSSYNEQFF. The CDR3 DNA reads as TGTGCCAGCAGTGATGCCGGACTAGCGGTTTCGAGCTCCTACAATGAGCAGTTCTTC. The variable domain in full, with the rest retrieved from reference TRBV25-1 and TRBJ2-1, is EADIYQTPRYLVIGTGKKITLECSQTMGHDKMYWYQQDPGMELHLIHYSYGVNSTEKGDLSSESTVSRIRTEHFPLTLESARPSHTSQYLCASSDAGLAVSSSYNEQFFGPGTRLTVL.

This clone was counted ten times or more. J is TRBJ2-2 and V is TRBV6-1; 7 positions match TRBD1. V shed 6 bases and J 1 base; nucleotides not matched to a gene: 5. The CDR3 sequence is 15 residues long. Germline lookup yields CDR1 MNHNS and CDR2 SASEGT. The CDR3 region is CASRTGQLNTGELFF. CDR3 nucleotide sequence: TGTGCCAGCAGGACGGGACAGCTGAACACCGGGGAGCTGTTTTTT.

This clone occurred many times. This may stem from a read error, because a much larger clone lies one nucleotide away. The genes are TRBV19 and TRBJ2-3, with D perhaps TRBD2 (7 bases). V lost 6 bases to trimming and J lost 1 base, with 17 bases between them. From germline, CDR1 is LNHDA and CDR2 SQIVND (reference sequence). The CDR3 has 16 residues. The CDR3 here is CASRPRGAGRTDTQYF. The CDR3 DNA sequence: TGTGCCAGTAGACCCCGGGGGGCGGGACGCACAGATACGCAGTATTTT.

This clone was counted at least ten times. The same CDR3 also results from other DNA sequences found in this sample. CDR3: CSARDYRGRTEAFF. For the CDR3, the DNA is TGCAGTGCTAGAGATTACAGGGGGCGCACTGAAGCTTTCTTT. This chain uses TRBV20-1 with TRBJ1-1; 9 bases align to TRBD1. V lost 0 bases, J lost 4 bases, and 3 bases stayed unmatched. Germline CDR1 reads DFQATT; CDR2 reads SNEGSKA (reference sequence). This CDR3 contains 14 residues.

This clone showed up just a few times. The rearrangement links TRBV28 to TRBJ1-6; TRBD1 is a possible D gene (5 bases). In germline, CDR1 is MDHEN, CDR2 SYDVKM. V lost 6 bases and J lost 13, with 10 bases in between. This CDR3 is 11 amino acids long. The CDR3 nucleotides are TGTGCCAGCAGCCCGGGGCTCCCCCTCCACTTT. Translated, it gives CASSPGLPLHF.

This clone showed up many times. This chain joins TRBV24-1 and TRBJ2-3; D might be TRBD1 (6 bases). Trimming cost V 9 bases and J 6 bases, with 24 bases left between them. In germline, CDR1 is KGHDR, CDR2 SFDVKD. CDR3 length equals 16 residues. The CDR3 DNA sequence: TGTGCCACCGGACCCCTCCGGGACGGGACAACTGATACGCAGTATTTT. Translating it yields CATGPLRDGTTDTQYF.

The sample holds a few counts of this clone. The chain uses TRBV27 and TRBJ2-7; 9 positions agree with TRBD1. The length of the CDR3 is 17 residues. Per the germline V gene, CDR1 is MNHEY and CDR2 is SMNVEV (reference sequence). Losses at the gene ends were 1 base for V and 4 bases for J; bases not matched to a gene: 11. In DNA, the CDR3 is TGTGCCAGCAGTTTATATAGTTCCGGGACAGGGTCGTACGAGCAGTACTTC. Its translation is CASSLYSSGTGSYEQYF.

The CDR3 reads CASGGTGDSGTQYF. CDR3 DNA: TGTGCCAGCGGGGGGACAGGGGACTCCGGGACCCAGTACTTC. The genes are TRBV6-1 and TRBJ2-5; 10 nucleotides align to TRBD1. This CDR3 is 14 amino acids long. Germline CDR1 MNHNS, CDR2 SASEGT. J gave up 7 bases and V 8 bases, and 10 bases lay outside the gene matches.

The CDR3 nucleotides are TGTGCCACCAGCAGAGATCGTAGAGATACGCAGTATTTT. This codes for CATSRDRRDTQYF. V and J are TRBV15 and TRBJ2-3; D gene uncertain. Trimming stripped 0 bases from V and 5 bases from J, with 6 bases between. The CDR3 is 13 residues long. The germline V gene encodes CDR1 LNHNV and CDR2 YYDKDF (reference sequence).

This clone was counted ten times or more. The J gene is TRBJ2-7, the V gene TRBV19, with 9 bases lining up with TRBD2. CDR3 length: 14 residues. Looked up from germline, CDR1 is LNHDA and CDR2 is SQIVND (reference sequence). V lost 4 bases and J lost 1; bases outside the gene matches: 2. CDR3 sequence (DNA): TGTGCCAGTAGTAGGAGCGGGAGGTCCTACGAGCAGTACTTC. This sequence encodes CASSRSGRSYEQYF.

The CDR3 DNA follows: TGTGCCAGCAGCAACCGGGACAGGGCCTCTGGAAACACCATATATTTT. As protein: CASSNRDRASGNTIYF. The chain has TRBV11-2 and TRBJ1-3; 9 nucleotides agree with TRBD1. CDR1 and CDR2 from the germline V gene are SGHAT and FQNNGV. This CDR3 has 16 residues. V was pared by 5 bases and J by 0 bases, with 5 bases of the junction left unmatched.

This clone was found a few times. This chain connects TRBV6-5 to TRBJ1-2; perhaps TRBD1 as D (5 bases). The CDR3 is made up of 17 amino acids. V was shortened by 7 bases and J by 0 bases, with 21 bases between the two germline ends. Germline V lookup: CDR1 MNHEY, CDR2 SVGAGI. DNA of the CDR3: TGTGCCAGCATTAGGTCGGCAGGGTCAGGGACTAACTATGGCTACACCTTC. This translates into CASIRSAGSGTNYGYTF.

This clone was observed many times. A much bigger clone sits one base away, suggesting this may be a read error. The V gene is TRBV19, the J gene TRBJ1-2; D not resolved. The germline CDR1 and CDR2 sequences are LNHDA and SQIVND (reference sequence). This CDR3 region has 12 residues. Trimming left V 8 bases short and J 4 bases short, with 11 bases between. The CDR3 coding sequence is TGTGCCAGTTTTGACGGTTCCTATGGCTACACCTTC. It is translated as CASFDGSYGYTF. Full variable domain (remainder filled in from reference TRBV19 and TRBJ1-2): DGGITQSPKYLFRKEGQNVTLSCEQNLNHDAMYWYRQDPGQGLRLIYYSQIVNDFQKGDIAEGYSVSREKKESFPLTVTSAQKNPTAFYLCASFDGSYGYTFGSGTRLTVV.

The V and J genes are TRBV28 and TRBJ1-2, with D perhaps matching TRBD1 (6 bases). The CDR3 spans 15 residues. Germline CDR1 is MDHEN and CDR2 is SYDVKM. Trimming took 3 bases from V and 11 from J, leaving 22 bases between them. The CDR3 here is CASSFITGGPRGYTF. The CDR3 DNA follows: TGTGCCAGCAGTTTTATCACGGGCGGACCGAGGGGGTACACCTTC.

CDR3 residues: CASSIGQGRGTGELFF. CDR3 nucleotides: TGCGCCAGCAGCATAGGACAGGGTCGGGGCACCGGGGAGCTGTTTTTT. The rearrangement joins TRBV5-1 to TRBJ2-2; 8 bases map to TRBD1. The J segment lost 4 bases and the V segment lost 4 bases, leaving 9 bases of the junction unmatched. The CDR3 is 16 residues long. CDR1 and CDR2 from the germline V gene are SGHRS and YFSETQ.

This clone turned up a few times. V gene TRBV7-3 combines with J gene TRBJ2-1, with 9 nucleotides matching TRBD2. Trimming at V came to 5 bases and at J to 3 bases, leaving 5 bases not matched to a gene. Germline assignment: CDR1 SGHTA and CDR2 FQGTGA. The CDR3 has 15 amino acids. CDR3 loop: CASSAQAGGYNEQFF. CDR3 bases: TGTGCCAGCAGCGCCCAAGCGGGAGGCTACAATGAGCAGTTCTTC.

This clone came up once. The rearrangement links TRBV5-1 to TRBJ1-1; the D gene is possibly TRBD1 (5 bases). The germline V gene encodes CDR1 SGHRS and CDR2 YFSETQ. This CDR3 comprises 14 residues. Trimming stripped 2 bases from V and 6 bases from J, with 14 bases between. The CDR3 region has the DNA TGCGCCAGCAGCTTTGAGGGGTGGGCATCTGAAGCTTTCTTT. Its protein is CASSFEGWASEAFF.

The chain employs TRBV6-2 or TRBV6-3 and TRBJ1-3; D is uncertain. CDR3 length: 15 residues. Trimming pared 6 bases from V and 0 bases from J, leaving 12 bases between. From germline, CDR1 is MNHEY and CDR2 SVGEGT. The CDR3: CASRLDGSSGNTIYF. The CDR3 coding sequence is TGTGCCAGCAGGCTAGACGGTTCCTCTGGAAACACCATATATTTT.

This clone was seen at least ten times. The V gene is TRBV5-5, the J gene TRBJ1-2, with a weak D call TRBD1 (5 bases). The CDR3 sequence is 14 residues long. Germline lookup yields CDR1 SGHKS and CDR2 YYEKEE (reference sequence). Between the trimmed V and J ends, which lost 2 bases and 4 bases, there was a span of 12 bases. The CDR3 nucleotides read TGTGCCAGCAGCTTTGGGGGTCGGCGCTATGGCTACACCTTC. This sequence encodes CASSFGGRRYGYTF.

The table lists this clone with many counts. The V gene is TRBV19, the J gene TRBJ2-7; 7 bases are shared with TRBD1. Trimming took 5 bases from V and 0 from J; bases not matched to a gene: 10. Germline CDR1 LNHDA, CDR2 SQIVND (reference sequence). The CDR3 is 16 amino acids. CDR3 region: CASSVAHRGLSYEQYF. The DNA for the CDR3 is TGTGCCAGTAGTGTCGCACACAGGGGTCTCTCCTACGAGCAGTACTTC.

This clone was seen a few times. The chain combines TRBV12-3 or TRBV12-4 with TRBJ2-2; 9 bases are a match to TRBD2. The CDR3 extends over 16 amino acids. The trim removed 5 bases at V and 3 bases at J, leaving 7 bases unmatched. CDR3 sequence reads: CASSTAGGRYTGELFF. In nucleotides, the CDR3 is TGTGCCAGCAGTACTGCGGGGGGGCGCTACACCGGGGAGCTGTTTTTT.

This clone was seen repeatedly, ten times or more. This chain joins TRBV4-2 and TRBJ1-1; D is unclear. The CDR3 contains 13 residues. Trimming removed 5 bases from V and 1 base from J, with 8 bases in between. Germline V CDR1 and CDR2: LGHNA, YNFKEQ. CDR3 sequence reads: CASSAGSNTEAFF. CDR3 DNA sequence: TGTGCCAGCAGCGCCGGATCGAACACTGAAGCTTTCTTT.

The chain uses TRBV6-2 or TRBV6-3 and TRBJ1-2; TRBD1 might be the D (6 bases). CDR3 length: 14 amino acids. Trimming stripped 5 bases from V and 1 base from J, with 11 bases between. Germline V lookup: CDR1 MNHEY, CDR2 SVGEGT. The chain's CDR3 is CASSRIRGNYGYTF. The CDR3 coding sequence is TGTGCCAGCAGTCGTATCAGGGGTAACTATGGCTACACCTTC.

This clone was seen more than once but under ten times. J is TRBJ1-1 and V is TRBV25-1; 8 bases line up with TRBD1. This CDR3 region has 13 residues. CDR1 and CDR2 from the germline V gene are MGHDK and SYGVNS. V lost 4 bases to trimming and J lost 4 bases; unmatched junction nucleotides: 2. This chain's CDR3 is CASSAQGATEAFF. CDR3 in DNA: TGTGCCAGCAGTGCGCAGGGGGCCACTGAAGCTTTCTTT.

This clone was found many times. The chain uses TRBV20-1 and TRBJ1-2, with D perhaps matching TRBD1 (5 bases). The CDR3 has 13 amino acids. The germline gives CDR1 DFQATT, CDR2 SNEGSKA (reference sequence). V lost 4 bases and J 4 bases, leaving 13 bases between the germline ends. CDR3 bases: TGCAGTGCTATGCGGGGGTTTGGCTATGGCTACACCTTC. Protein product: CSAMRGFGYGYTF.

This clone was counted between two and nine times. The chain joins TRBV14 to TRBJ2-1; D gene ambiguous. The CDR3 length is 12 residues. The germline V and J ends were trimmed by 4 bases and 5 bases, with 6 bases remaining between them. Germline V lookup: CDR1 SGHDN, CDR2 FVKESK. This CDR3 reads CASSLTHNEQFF. The DNA for the CDR3 is TGTGCCAGCAGCCTTACCCACAATGAGCAGTTCTTC.